These 15 T cell receptor beta chains share one sample of origin, sequenced in a study of T cells in severe cutaneous drug reactions (dated by TCRdb to 2018 to 2020). Sequenced on an Illumina MiSeq. Library preparation used the iRepertoire multiplex PCR system with TCR subtype-specific primers for both bulk and single-cell sequencing. Reads reprocessed by TCRdb are summarized as one entry per CDR3 protein sequence, and DNA is absent. This sample's listing comprises tens of thousands of distinct CDR3 sequences. Approximately 7% of the sample lies in the top ten. The donors whose samples were sequenced had carbamazepine-induced Stevens-Johnson syndrome or toxic epidermal necrolysis (CBZ-SJS/TEN). Sequencing was performed on PBMCs. These receptors all stem from a human donor with toxic epidermal necrolysis, a severe cutaneous drug reaction.

This chain links TRBV29-1 with TRBJ2-7. The CDR3 length is 13 residues. Per germline, CDR1 SQVTM and CDR2 ANQGSEA. CDR3 in amino acids: CSVEGIGYYEQYF.

V usage is TRBV28 and J usage is TRBJ2-1; TCRdb outputs TRBD1, but without DNA this stays unchecked. The CDR3 runs 16 residues. Germline values: CDR1 MDHEN, CDR2 SYDVKM. The CDR3 region is CASSPPPPRRYNEQFF.

The chain is built from TRBV24-1 and TRBJ1-2; TCRdb's D call of TRBD1 is untestable without DNA. The CDR3 contains 13 residues. Looked up from germline, CDR1 is KGHDR and CDR2 is SFDVKD. The CDR3 region is CATSDTGGHGYTF.

This chain links TRBV11-2 with TRBJ2-5. CDR1 and CDR2 from the germline V gene are SGHAT and FQNNGV. The CDR3 covers 12 residues. The CDR3: CASSDQQETQYF.

This chain joins TRBV29-1 and TRBJ2-5. The CDR3 totals 12 residues. Per germline, CDR1 SQVTM and CDR2 ANQGSEA. This chain's CDR3 is CSVVEYQETQYF. The full variable domain, its missing parts supplied by reference TRBV29-1 and TRBJ2-5, is SAVISQKPSRDICQRGTSLTIQCQVDSQVTMMFWYRQQPGQSLTLIATANQGSEATYESGFVIDKFPISRPNLTFSTLTVSNMSPEDSSIYLCSVVEYQETQYFGPGTRLLVL.

The chain is built from TRBV5-1 and TRBJ2-1; absent DNA, TCRdb's TRBD2 call cannot be checked. This CDR3 has 15 amino acids. Looked up from germline, CDR1 is SGHRS and CDR2 is YFSETQ. CDR3 protein: CASSLLAGVGNEQFF.

The rearrangement links TRBV19 to TRBJ2-1. Germline V CDR1 and CDR2: LNHDA, SQIVND (reference sequence). The CDR3 is 14 residues long. The CDR3 loop reads CASSMVDPYNEQFF.

The chain couples TRBV4-1 to TRBJ1-5; no DNA is available, so the TRBD1 call from TCRdb remains unchecked. Germline lookup yields CDR1 MGHRA and CDR2 YSYEKL. This CDR3 contains 15 residues. The CDR3 spells CASSQAAGGDQPQHF.

The V and J genes are TRBV5-1 and TRBJ2-1. Germline V gives CDR1 SGHRS, CDR2 YFSETQ. The CDR3 extends over 15 amino acids. CDR3 sequence: CASSLDRSYYNEQFF.

The V call is TRBV20-1, the J call TRBJ2-1. CDR1 and CDR2 from the germline V gene are DFQATT and SNEGSKA (reference sequence). The CDR3 extends over 16 amino acids. CDR3 region: CSARDMTRLEYNEQFF.

The chain employs TRBV19 and TRBJ2-2; TCRdb names TRBD2, which stays unverified in the absence of DNA. CDR3 length: 15 residues. Germline V gives CDR1 LNHDA, CDR2 SQIVND (reference sequence). The CDR3 protein is CASTPGLAITGELFF.

The CDR3 spells CSARTPDPGLLYEQYF. This sequence joins TRBV20-1 and TRBJ2-7; there is no DNA to check the TCRdb D call of TRBD2. CDR1 is DFQATT, CDR2 SNEGSKA, per germline (reference sequence). The CDR3 has 16 amino acids.

By frequency, this clonotype is medium-sized (0.01 to 0.1%). The chain is built from TRBV7-8 and TRBJ2-1; TCRdb selects TRBD2, and the lack of DNA leaves this call unchecked. CDR1 is SGHVS, CDR2 FQNEAQ, per germline. This CDR3 is 14 amino acids long. The CDR3 spells CASRRGGRVDEQFF.

This clonotype is medium-sized (0.01 to 0.1%) by frequency. V and J are TRBV2 and TRBJ2-1; lacking DNA, the TRBD2 call made by TCRdb goes unchecked. The CDR3 is 17 residues long. Germline values: CDR1 SNHLY, CDR2 FYNNEI. CDR3 residues: CASSEGGVTSGYNEQFF.

The chain links TRBV6-6 to TRBJ2-1; TCRdb's D gene call, TRBD2, goes unchecked for lack of DNA. The CDR3 spans 17 residues. CDR1 is MNHNY, CDR2 SVGAGI, per germline (reference sequence). The CDR3 region is CASTALAVPRADNEQFF.